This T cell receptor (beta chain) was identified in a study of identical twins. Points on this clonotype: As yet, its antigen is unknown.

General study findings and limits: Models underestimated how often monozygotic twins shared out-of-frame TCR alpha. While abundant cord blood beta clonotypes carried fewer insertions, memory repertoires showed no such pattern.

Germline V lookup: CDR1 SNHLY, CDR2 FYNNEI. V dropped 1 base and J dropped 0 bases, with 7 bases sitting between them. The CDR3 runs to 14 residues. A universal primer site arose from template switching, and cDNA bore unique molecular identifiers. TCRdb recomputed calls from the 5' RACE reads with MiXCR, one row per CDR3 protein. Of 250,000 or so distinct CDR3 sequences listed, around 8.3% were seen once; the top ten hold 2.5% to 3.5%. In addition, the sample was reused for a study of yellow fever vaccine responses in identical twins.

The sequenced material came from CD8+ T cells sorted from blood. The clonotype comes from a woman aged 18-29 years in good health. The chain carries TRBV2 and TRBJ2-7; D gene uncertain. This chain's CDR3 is CASSEDGLSYEQYF. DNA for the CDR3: TGTGCCAGCAGTGAAGACGGCCTCTCCTACGAGCAGTACTTC.